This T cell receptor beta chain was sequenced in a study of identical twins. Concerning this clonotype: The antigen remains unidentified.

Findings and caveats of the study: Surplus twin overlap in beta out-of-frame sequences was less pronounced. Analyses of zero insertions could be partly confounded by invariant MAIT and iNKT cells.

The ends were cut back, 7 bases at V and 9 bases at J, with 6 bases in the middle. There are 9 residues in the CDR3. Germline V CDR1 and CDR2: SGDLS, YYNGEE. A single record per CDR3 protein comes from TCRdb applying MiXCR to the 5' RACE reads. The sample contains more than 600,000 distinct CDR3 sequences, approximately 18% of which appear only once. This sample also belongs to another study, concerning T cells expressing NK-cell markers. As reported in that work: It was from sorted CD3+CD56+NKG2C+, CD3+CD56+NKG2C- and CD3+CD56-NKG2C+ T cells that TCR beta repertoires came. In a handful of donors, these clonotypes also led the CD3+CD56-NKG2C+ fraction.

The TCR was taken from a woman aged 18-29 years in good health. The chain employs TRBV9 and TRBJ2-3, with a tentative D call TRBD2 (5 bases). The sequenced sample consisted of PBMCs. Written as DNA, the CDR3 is TGTGCCAGCGGAGGAACGCAGTATTTT. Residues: CASGGTQYF.